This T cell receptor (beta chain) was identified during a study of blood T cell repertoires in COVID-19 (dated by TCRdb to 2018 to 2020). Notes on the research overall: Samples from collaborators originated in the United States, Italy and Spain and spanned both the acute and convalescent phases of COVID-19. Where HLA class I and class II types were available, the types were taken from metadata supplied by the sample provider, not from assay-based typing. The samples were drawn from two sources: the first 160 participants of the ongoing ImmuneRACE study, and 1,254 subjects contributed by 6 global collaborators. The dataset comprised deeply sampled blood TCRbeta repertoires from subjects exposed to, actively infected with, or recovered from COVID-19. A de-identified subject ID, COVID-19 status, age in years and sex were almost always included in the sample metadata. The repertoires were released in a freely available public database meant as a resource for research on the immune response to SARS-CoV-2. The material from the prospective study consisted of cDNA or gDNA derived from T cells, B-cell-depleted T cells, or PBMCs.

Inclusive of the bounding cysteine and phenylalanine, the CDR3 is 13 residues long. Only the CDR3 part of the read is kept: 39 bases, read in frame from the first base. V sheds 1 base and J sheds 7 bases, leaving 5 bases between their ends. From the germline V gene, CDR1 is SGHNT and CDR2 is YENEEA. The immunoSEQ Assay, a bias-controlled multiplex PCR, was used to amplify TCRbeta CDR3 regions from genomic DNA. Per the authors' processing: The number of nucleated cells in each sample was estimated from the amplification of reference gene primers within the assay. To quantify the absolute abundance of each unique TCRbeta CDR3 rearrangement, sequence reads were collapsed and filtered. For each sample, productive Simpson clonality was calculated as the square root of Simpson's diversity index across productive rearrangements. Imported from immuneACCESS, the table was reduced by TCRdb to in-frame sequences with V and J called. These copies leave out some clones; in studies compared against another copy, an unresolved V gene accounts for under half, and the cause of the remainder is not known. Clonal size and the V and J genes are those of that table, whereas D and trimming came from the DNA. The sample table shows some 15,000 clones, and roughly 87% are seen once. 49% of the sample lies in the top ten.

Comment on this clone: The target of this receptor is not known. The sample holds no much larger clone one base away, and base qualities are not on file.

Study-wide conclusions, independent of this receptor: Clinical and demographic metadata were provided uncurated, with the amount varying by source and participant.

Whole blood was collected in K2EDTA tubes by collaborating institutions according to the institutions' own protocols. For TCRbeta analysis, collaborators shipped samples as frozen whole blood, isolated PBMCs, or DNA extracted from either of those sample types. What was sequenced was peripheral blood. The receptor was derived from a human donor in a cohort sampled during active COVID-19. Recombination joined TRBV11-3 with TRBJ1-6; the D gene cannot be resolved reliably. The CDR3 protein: CASSLAPNSPLHF. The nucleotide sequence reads TGTGCCAGCAGCTTAGCTCCCAATTCACCCCTCCACTTT.